These T cell receptor beta chains were read from a single sample in a study of blood T cell repertoires in COVID-19. The table came from immunoSEQ multiplex PCR; TCRdb's copy has only in-frame clones and leaves some out. The profile shows a few hundred thousand clones, around 80% of them singletons. Sequenced sample: peripheral blood. Source of these receptors: a woman aged 50 to 60 with acute or convalescent COVID-19. Both conserved end residues are part of each CDR3. A D gene is named only where the DNA matches it firmly. Expanded clones are given a class, and other clones once, few, many or no size at all.

clone size	D gene	J gene	V gene	CDR3 protein	CDR3 DNA
NA	NA	TRBJ2-3	TRBV2	CASSENPGLAYF	TGTGCCAGCAGTGAAAACCCGGGTTTGGCATATTTT
NA	NA	TRBJ1-2	TRBV30	CAWRQGASNYGYTF	TGTGCCTGGAGACAGGGTGCTTCTAACTATGGCTACACCTTC
NA	TRBD1	TRBJ1-2	TRBV11-2	CASSLRGTGGGGYGYTF	TGTGCCAGCAGCTTACGTGGGACAGGGGGCGGGGGCTATGGCTACACCTTC
NA	NA	TRBJ1-5	TRBV6-6	CASSPDTWGNQPQHF	TGTGCCAGCAGTCCTGACACCTGGGGCAATCAGCCCCAGCATTTT
few	TRBD1	TRBJ2-4	TRBV11-2	CASSQGYRGDIQYF	TGTGCCAGCAGCCAAGGGTACAGGGGGGACATTCAGTACTTC
once	NA	TRBJ2-4	TRBV19	CASSIAGAENIQYF	TGTGCCAGTAGTATAGCAGGGGCTGAAAACATTCAGTACTTC
NA	TRBD1	TRBJ2-4	TRBV9	CASSATGTGVGNIQYF	TGTGCCAGCAGCGCGACCGGGACAGGGGTTGGAAACATTCAGTACTTC
NA	TRBD1	TRBJ2-6	TRBV30	CACEPGQGLSGANVLTF	TGTGCCTGCGAACCGGGACAGGGTCTCTCTGGGGCCAACGTCCTGACTTTC
NA	TRBD1	TRBJ1-3	TRBV2	CASRGQGISGNTIYF	TGTGCCAGCAGGGGACAGGGAATCTCTGGAAACACCATATATTTT
NA	NA	TRBJ2-7	TRBV7-9	CASSPRLDSDYEQYF	TGTGCCAGCAGCCCTAGGTTGGACAGCGACTACGAGCAGTACTTC
NA	TRBD2	TRBJ2-4	TRBV6-2/TRBV6-3	CASSGLAGGHKNIQYF	TGTGCCAGCAGTGGGCTAGCGGGGGGTCATAAAAACATTCAGTACTTC
NA	NA	TRBJ2-1	TRBV6-4	CASSDANHRRPGEQFF	TGTGCCAGCAGTGACGCCAACCATCGACGGCCAGGGGAGCAGTTCTTC
NA	TRBD2	TRBJ2-4	TRBV9	CASSVGAGTTNIQYF	TGTGCCAGCAGCGTAGGAGCGGGGACTACAAACATTCAGTACTTC
NA	TRBD1	TRBJ2-3	TRBV6-6	CASTRDRGSDTQYF	TGTGCCAGCACCCGGGACAGGGGATCAGATACGCAGTATTTT
NA	NA	TRBJ2-3	TRBV10-3	CAATPGGHSDTQYF	TGTGCCGCGACTCCCGGGGGGCATTCAGATACGCAGTATTTT
NA	NA	TRBJ1-1	TRBV4-1	CASSQTGLTEAFF	TGCGCCAGCAGCCAAACAGGGCTCACTGAAGCTTTCTTT
NA	NA	TRBJ1-1	TRBV10-3	CAISEGGARTEAFF	TGTGCCATCAGTGAAGGGGGGGCGCGTACTGAAGCTTTCTTT
NA	NA	TRBJ1-2	TRBV6-5	CASSYDENYGYTF	TGTGCCAGCAGTTACGATGAGAACTATGGCTACACCTTC
NA	NA	TRBJ1-3	TRBV7-9	CASSFGSGAGNTIYF	TGTGCCAGCAGCTTCGGGTCGGGTGCGGGAAACACCATATATTTT
NA	NA	TRBJ1-1	TRBV13	CASSLDRAPEAFF	TGTGCCAGCAGCTTAGACAGGGCCCCTGAAGCTTTCTTT
NA	NA	TRBJ1-4	TRBV10-3	CATQPGGTNEKLFF	TGTGCCACCCAACCCGGTGGAACTAATGAAAAACTGTTTTTT
few	NA	TRBJ2-5	TRBV5-1	CASSLTAQEGETQYF	TGCGCCAGCAGCTTAACGGCGCAGGAGGGGGAGACCCAGTACTTC
NA	TRBD1	TRBJ1-2	TRBV3-1/TRBV3-2	CASSQSPQGANYGYTF	TGTGCCAGCAGCCAAAGCCCACAGGGGGCAAACTATGGCTACACCTTC
NA	TRBD2	TRBJ2-3	TRBV7-2	CASSFWRGGPDTQYF	TGTGCCAGCAGCTTTTGGCGGGGGGGTCCGGATACGCAGTATTTT
NA	NA	TRBJ2-5	TRBV27	CASSFTGLETQYF	TGTGCCAGCAGTTTTACAGGGTTGGAGACCCAGTACTTC
once	NA	TRBJ1-2	TRBV6-5	CASSYKENHGYTF	TGTGCCAGCAGTTATAAGGAGAACCATGGCTACACCTTC
NA	NA	TRBJ2-7	TRBV15	CATSRDPGRVINEQYF	TGTGCCACCAGCAGAGATCCGGGCAGGGTGATAAACGAGCAGTACTTC
few	NA	TRBJ2-2	TRBV2	CASSRVNTGELFF	TGTGCCAGCAGCAGGGTTAACACCGGGGAGCTGTTTTTT
NA	TRBD2	TRBJ2-7	TRBV29-1	CSAETGASGAGEQYF	TGCAGCGCTGAGACCGGGGCTAGCGGAGCGGGAGAGCAGTACTTC